This T cell receptor beta chain appears in the sequencing data of a study of shared clonotypes between healthy human individuals. Comments on this clone: Its antigen is unknown.

Study-wide results and caveats: Sampling included only blood; tissue repertoires likely differ.

The method was immunoSEQ multiplex PCR; TCRdb's version includes in-frame clones alone and lacks a portion of them. The table has a few million clones, more than 85% seen once. Germline V lookup: CDR1 SGHDN, CDR2 FVKESK. Trimming removed 4 bases from V and 12 bases from J; junction bases left unmatched: 17. The CDR3 contains 17 residues. This clonotype was sampled from a man younger than 30 in good health. Some clones in this sample may be carry-over from other donors' samples. Sequenced sample: naive CD4+ T cells from PBMCs. As for subset: CD45RA+ positively selected. The V call is TRBV14, the J call TRBJ2-7, with 14 bases identical to TRBD2. The CDR3 reads CASSPNWTSGRPIPLYF. Here the CDR3 DNA reads TGTGCCAGCAGCCCCAACTGGACTAGCGGGAGGCCGATTCCTCTGTACTTC. Looking up the rest from reference TRBV14 and TRBJ2-7 gives the full variable domain: EAGVTQFPSHSVIEKGQTVTLRCDPISGHDNLYWYRRVMGKEIKFLLHFVKESKQDESGMPNNRFLAERTGGTYSTLKVQPAELEDSGVYFCASSPNWTSGRPIPLYFGPGTRLTVT.